Each of the 7 T cell receptor beta chains below was sequenced from the same sample in a study of response to subunit inactivated influenza vaccine. TCRdb re-called the RT-PCR reads with MiXCR, one entry per CDR3 protein. The table lists 200,000 to 300,000 distinct CDR3 sequences, more than 9% of them singletons. Sequenced material: non-naive T cells sorted from PBMCs, taken 14 days before vaccination. The receptor source for this set is a man in his forties or fifties who received an inactivated influenza vaccine.

The chain joins TRBV6-1 to TRBJ1-2; 7 nucleotides align to TRBD1. The CDR3 has 16 amino acids. Trimming took 2 bases from V and 6 from J; bases not matched to a gene: 12. CDR1 is MNHNS and CDR2 is SASEGT in the germline V gene. The CDR3 coding sequence is TGTGCCAGCAGTGAACCCGGGACAGATATTCGTAATGGCTACACCTTC. This codes for CASSEPGTDIRNGYTF.

DNA for the CDR3: TGCAGTGCTAGGGCGGGGGGGCGGTATGACGAGAAGTTCTTC. It yields the protein CSARAGGRYDEKFF. The chain is built from TRBV20-1 and TRBJ2-1; 9 nucleotides agree with TRBD2. The CDR3 runs to 14 residues. V was clipped by 3 bases and J by 14 bases; unmatched bases: 14. Per the germline V gene, CDR1 is DFQATT and CDR2 is SNEGSKA (reference sequence).

The sample holds many counts of this clonotype. The chain is built from TRBV20-1 and TRBJ2-3; 10 bases match TRBD2. CDR3 length equals 16 residues. V was pared by 5 bases and J by 2 bases, with 10 bases of the junction left unmatched. Germline V gene sequence: CDR1 DFQATT, CDR2 SNEGSKA (reference sequence). The CDR3 region is CSAFGTSGVPTDTQYF. The CDR3 DNA sequence: TGCAGTGCTTTCGGAACTAGCGGGGTACCCACAGATACGCAGTATTTT.

The J gene is TRBJ1-2, the V gene TRBV29-1; 9 nucleotides align to TRBD1. Germline CDR1 reads SQVTM; CDR2 reads ANQGSEA. The CDR3 is 12 amino acids. The J segment lost 7 bases and the V segment lost 7 bases, leaving 7 bases of the junction unmatched. CDR3 protein: CSAKGQGGGYTF. CDR3 sequence (DNA): TGCAGCGCGAAGGGACAGGGTGGTGGCTACACCTTC.

Only a few counts were recorded for this clonotype. V and J are TRBV11-2 and TRBJ2-5; 8 nucleotides match TRBD2. The V gene end was trimmed by 2 bases and the J gene end by 2 bases; junction bases not matched to a gene: 7. This CDR3 has 16 residues. Germline V lookup: CDR1 SGHAT, CDR2 FQNNGV. The CDR3 protein is CASSLTWGGGQETQYF. The CDR3 nucleotides read TGTGCCAGCAGCTTAACTTGGGGCGGGGGGCAAGAGACCCAGTACTTC.

The genes are TRBV30 and TRBJ1-1; D gene uncertain. Trimming removed 4 bases from V and 1 base from J, with 10 bases in between. The CDR3 is 13 amino acids. CDR1 GTSNPN and CDR2 SVGIG come from the germline V gene (reference sequence). In DNA form, the CDR3 reads TGTGCCTGGATTAGATTCAGGAACACTGAAGCTTTCTTT. Translation: CAWIRFRNTEAFF.

J is TRBJ2-3 and V is TRBV11-2; TRBD2 is a possible D gene (5 bases). Trimming removed 0 bases from V and 8 bases from J, with 9 bases in between. From germline, CDR1 is SGHAT and CDR2 FQNNGV. This CDR3 is 13 amino acids long. CDR3: CASSLDRGGTQYF. The CDR3 coding sequence is TGTGCCAGCAGCTTAGATCGTGGAGGTACGCAGTATTTT.